The 7 T cell receptor beta chains presented below share a single source sample, sequenced in a study of T cell responses to AZD1222 COVID-19 vaccine. Profiled with immunoSEQ multiplex PCR; TCRdb holds only in-frame clones, not every one. The table lists roughly 180,000 clones, approximately 94% of them singletons, with 7.5% to 9.5% in the top ten. Material: peripheral blood, obtained on day 0 of AZD1222 vaccination. Receptors originate from an adult in good health.

The genes are TRBV19 and TRBJ2-7; perhaps TRBD2 as D (6 bases). From germline, CDR1 is LNHDA and CDR2 SQIVND (reference sequence). The CDR3 runs to 16 residues. The V end was cut by 3 bases, the J end by 6 bases, with 21 bases between. CDR3 nucleotide sequence: TGTGCCAGTAGTATTGTGGGTGGCGCTACCGGGGGCGAGCAGTACTTC. Amino acid sequence: CASSIVGGATGGEQYF. Drawing the rest from reference TRBV19 and TRBJ2-7, the complete variable domain is DGGITQSPKYLFRKEGQNVTLSCEQNLNHDAMYWYRQDPGQGLRLIYYSQIVNDFQKGDIAEGYSVSREKKESFPLTVTSAQKNPTAFYLCASSIVGGATGGEQYFGPGTRLTVT.

The chain employs TRBV19 and TRBJ2-3; D is perhaps TRBD1 (6 bases). Germline values: CDR1 LNHDA, CDR2 SQIVND (reference sequence). This CDR3 comprises 14 residues. Trimming removed 7 bases at V and 0 bases at J, with 11 bases between. The CDR3 loop reads CASTVGASTDTQYF. CDR3 coding DNA: TGTGCCAGTACAGTGGGGGCTAGCACAGATACGCAGTATTTT.

The chain combines TRBV28 with TRBJ1-5; D perhaps matches TRBD1 (5 bases). This CDR3 is 15 amino acids long. CDR1 is MDHEN and CDR2 is SYDVKM in the germline V gene. CDR3 sequence (DNA): TGTGCGATCTCCTTGGTAGGGGATAGCAATCAGCCCCAGCATTTT. Residues: CAISLVGDSNQPQHF.

This clone has just one count. DNA of the CDR3: TGCGCCAGCAGCTTGAATTTGTTTGCAGGGCATTACGAGCAGTACTTC. Its translation is CASSLNLFAGHYEQYF. This chain links TRBV5-1 with TRBJ2-7; a possible D gene is TRBD1 (5 bases). Deletions cut 1 base from V and 4 bases from J, with 18 bases between. CDR1 is SGHRS, CDR2 YFSETQ, per germline. This CDR3 is 16 amino acids long.

The rearrangement links TRBV18 to TRBJ1-4; D gene uncertain. CDR3 length: 14 amino acids. V lost 5 bases, J lost 2 bases, and 9 bases lay in between. CDR1 and CDR2 from the germline V gene are KGHSH and LQKENI. The CDR3 nucleotides read TGTGCCAGCTCAGCGGAGATCACTAATGAAAAACTGTTTTTT. Translation gives CASSAEITNEKLFF.

This clone was seen once. The chain couples TRBV6-5 to TRBJ2-3; D unresolved. This CDR3 contains 14 residues. Between the trimmed V and J ends, which lost 1 base and 6 bases, there was a span of 11 bases. The germline CDR1 and CDR2 sequences are MNHEY and SVGAGI. DNA for the CDR3: TGTGCCAGCAGTTACTTGAGACCCACGGATACGCAGTATTTT. Its protein is CASSYLRPTDTQYF.

CDR3 DNA: TGTGCCAGCAGCGTAGCTGGCACAGATACGCAGTATTTT. This encodes CASSVAGTDTQYF. The chain has TRBV9 and TRBJ2-3; D remains unclear. V was shortened by 0 bases and J by 1 base, with 3 bases between the two germline ends. CDR1 is SGDLS and CDR2 is YYNGEE in the germline V gene. The CDR3 runs 13 residues.